The 7 T cell receptor beta chains in this list originate from one sample, sequenced in a study of shared clonotypes between healthy human individuals. Cells designated naive CD8 were CD45RO-negative and were positively selected for CCR7, with terminally differentiated effector memory CD45RA+ cells excluded. TCRdb's copy holds only in-frame clones and misses some; the assay was immunoSEQ multiplex PCR. The table records 2 million to 2.5 million clones, approximately 94% of them present only once. Sequencing used naive CD8+ T cells sorted from blood. All receptors come from a man between 18 and 35 years old in good health.

This chain joins TRBV9 and TRBJ1-1; D is perhaps TRBD1 (6 bases). CDR3 length: 18 residues. Germline V lookup: CDR1 SGDLS, CDR2 YYNGEE. Trimming took off 4 bases at V and 4 bases at J, with 26 bases between the two ends. The CDR3 reads CASSPGSGDLRSRTEAFF. CDR3 nucleotide sequence: TGTGCCAGCAGCCCGGGGTCAGGGGATCTAAGATCTCGCACTGAAGCTTTCTTT. The full variable domain, with the rest looked up from reference TRBV9 and TRBJ1-1, is DSGVTQTPKHLITATGQRVTLRCSPRSGDLSVYWYQQSLDQGLQFLIQYYNGEERAKGNILERFSAQQFPDLHSELNLSSLELGDSALYFCASSPGSGDLRSRTEAFFGQGTRLTVV.

The chain carries TRBV4-3 and TRBJ1-4; D might be TRBD1 (6 bases). Germline V gene data show CDR1 as LGHNA and CDR2 as YSLEER. With 0 bases removed from V and 3 bases from J, the gap between germline ends came to 14 bases. This CDR3 contains 17 residues. The CDR3 loop reads CASSQEEEDSANEKLFF. CDR3 bases: TGCGCCAGCAGCCAAGAAGAGGAGGACAGCGCTAATGAAAAACTGTTTTTT.

The rearrangement links TRBV9 to TRBJ1-6; 8 bases agree with TRBD1. The V gene's germline CDR1 is SGDLS and CDR2 YYNGEE. The CDR3 spans 15 residues. J lost 6 bases, V lost 3 bases, and 5 bases had no gene match. In DNA form, the CDR3 reads TGTGCCAGCAGCGAGACAGGGGAGGTTAATTCACCCCTCCACTTT. Translation gives CASSETGEVNSPLHF.

The chain uses TRBV6-5 and TRBJ1-2; D not certain. This CDR3 comprises 14 residues. V lost 0 bases and J lost 8, with 13 bases in between. The V gene's germline CDR1 is MNHEY and CDR2 SVGAGI. The CDR3 DNA follows: TGTGCCAGCAGTTACTCGAGTCAAACTGGGGGCTACACCTTC. Translated, it gives CASSYSSQTGGYTF.

This clone was observed once. The chain has TRBV5-1 and TRBJ2-3; a weak D match, TRBD1 (5 bases). The CDR3 loop spans 14 amino acids. Trimming left V 6 bases short and J 2 bases short, with 13 bases between. Germline loops: CDR1 SGHRS, CDR2 YFSETQ. Here the CDR3 reads CASNQDSPTDTQYF. In DNA form, the CDR3 reads TGCGCCAGCAATCAAGACAGCCCCACAGATACGCAGTATTTT.

The rearrangement uses TRBV6-1 and TRBJ2-3, with 7 bases fitting TRBD2. J lost 2 bases, V lost 2 bases, and 10 bases had no gene match. This CDR3 region has 17 residues. The germline CDR1 and CDR2 sequences are MNHNS and SASEGT. CDR3: CASSENGREVITDTQYF. The CDR3 DNA follows: TGTGCCAGCAGTGAAAACGGACGGGAGGTCATCACAGATACGCAGTATTTT.

V is TRBV19 and J is TRBJ1-2, with a tentative D call TRBD1 (6 bases). The CDR3 covers 16 residues. V lost 5 bases to trimming and J lost 7 bases, with 23 bases between them. In germline, CDR1 is LNHDA, CDR2 SQIVND (reference sequence). The CDR3 sequence: CASSSGQYLHGAGYTF. In DNA, the CDR3 is TGTGCCAGTAGTTCCGGACAGTACTTGCACGGTGCTGGCTACACCTTC.